Shown below are 30 T cell receptor beta chains from a single sample sequenced in a study of T-cell reconstitution after alpha-beta-depleted transplantation in children. Unique molecular identifiers were used to barcode this TCRbeta library. TCRdb re-derived calls from the PCR reads in MiXCR, one entry per CDR3 protein. The repertoire consists of approximately 110,000 distinct CDR3 sequences, with about 23% occurring once and the leading ten covering roughly a tenth. The sequencing used PBMCs, mostly from graft donor cells, collected 180 days after TCRalphabeta/CD19-depleted stem cell transplant. The receptor set was obtained from a male patient between 2 and 15 years old who had a stem cell transplant for chronic granulomatous disease, so the T cells may come from the graft donor.

This clonotype showed up many times. The chain links TRBV12-3 or TRBV12-4 to TRBJ2-1; the D is unclear. The CDR3 has 12 residues. V was pared by 5 bases and J by 9 bases, with 11 bases between. DNA of the CDR3: TGTGCCAGCAGTATACACTTGGGTGAGCAGTTCTTC. Amino acid sequence: CASSIHLGEQFF.

This clonotype was found many times. The chain uses TRBV6-1 and TRBJ2-7; D not resolved. V lost 6 bases and J lost 4, with 13 bases in between. CDR3 size: 13 residues. Germline V CDR1 and CDR2: MNHNS, SASEGT. Here the CDR3 reads CASRWSSGYEQYF. CDR3 DNA: TGTGCCAGCAGGTGGTCTAGTGGGTACGAGCAGTACTTC.

The J gene is TRBJ2-5, the V gene TRBV5-8; 13 bases align to TRBD2. The germline CDR1 and CDR2 sequences are SGHTS and YDEGEE. V lost 4 bases to trimming and J lost 3 bases; unmatched junction nucleotides: 6. The CDR3 runs 16 residues. This CDR3 is CASSAGTSGTKETQYF. The CDR3 nucleotides read TGTGCCAGCAGCGCCGGGACTAGCGGGACCAAAGAGACCCAGTACTTC.

This clonotype was seen at least ten times. V is TRBV29-1 and J is TRBJ1-1; 9 bases are a match to TRBD1. Germline lookup yields CDR1 SQVTM and CDR2 ANQGSEA. The CDR3 has 12 residues. The trim removed 6 bases at V and 10 bases at J, leaving 9 bases unmatched. The CDR3 nucleotides are TGCAGCGTAGTTAACAGGGGGCTTGGAGCTTTCTTT. This encodes CSVVNRGLGAFF. Filled out from reference TRBV29-1 and TRBJ1-1, the complete variable domain reads SAVISQKPSRDICQRGTSLTIQCQVDSQVTMMFWYRQQPGQSLTLIATANQGSEATYESGFVIDKFPISRPNLTFSTLTVSNMSPEDSSIYLCSVVNRGLGAFFGQGTRLTVV.

The rearrangement joins TRBV20-1 to TRBJ2-7; 7 bases match TRBD2. The germline CDR1 and CDR2 sequences are DFQATT and SNEGSKA (reference sequence). V gave up 6 bases and J gave up 4 bases; unmatched junction bases: 12. The CDR3 runs 14 residues. The chain's CDR3 is CSAEDGRERYEQYF. CDR3 DNA sequence: TGCAGTGCAGAAGATGGGCGGGAGAGGTACGAGCAGTACTTC.

This clonotype was detected ten times or more. The CDR3 loop is CSARASVGTSGIYWGEQYF. The CDR3 DNA reads TGCAGTGCTAGAGCCTCCGTCGGGACTAGCGGAATCTACTGGGGCGAGCAGTACTTC. The chain uses TRBV20-1 and TRBJ2-7; 11 bases are a match to TRBD2. Germline V gene sequence: CDR1 DFQATT, CDR2 SNEGSKA (reference sequence). The V gene end was trimmed by 1 base and the J gene end by 6 bases; junction bases not matched to a gene: 20. The CDR3 consists of 19 residues.

The chain has TRBV7-9 and TRBJ2-1; no clear D gene. The length of the CDR3 is 13 residues. The V end lost 5 bases, the J end lost 10 bases, and 15 bases lay between the germline ends. From germline, CDR1 is SEHNR and CDR2 FQNEAQ (reference sequence). The DNA for the CDR3 is TGTGCCAGCAGCCGCATCAAGGGAAAGGAGCAGTTCTTC. Translated, it gives CASSRIKGKEQFF.

This clonotype was counted at least ten times. The genes are TRBV4-1 and TRBJ2-7; D not certain. Trimming took off 1 base at V and 3 bases at J, with 13 bases between the two ends. The germline V gene encodes CDR1 MGHRA and CDR2 YSYEKL. The CDR3 has 15 amino acids. DNA of the CDR3: TGCGCCAGCAGCCAAGTAGAAAGCTGGGGCTACGAGCAGTACTTC. This gives the protein CASSQVESWGYEQYF.

This clonotype was seen more than once but under ten times. This chain uses TRBV20-1 with TRBJ2-1; a weak D match, TRBD2 (5 bases). The CDR3 sequence is 14 residues long. CDR1 is DFQATT, CDR2 SNEGSKA, per germline (reference sequence). Trimming took off 5 bases at V and 0 bases at J, with 11 bases between the two ends. CDR3 sequence: CSADSVFSYNEQFF. CDR3 nucleotide sequence: TGCAGTGCTGATAGCGTGTTCTCCTACAATGAGCAGTTCTTC.

V is TRBV20-1 and J is TRBJ1-6; D unclear. V was pared by 3 bases and J by 1 base, with 7 bases between. The CDR3 covers 14 residues. Germline CDR1 is DFQATT and CDR2 is SNEGSKA (reference sequence). As DNA, the CDR3 is TGCAGTGCTAGGGAAGGTTCCTATAATTCACCCCTCCACTTT. Translating gives CSAREGSYNSPLHF.

This clonotype was observed a few times. The chain combines TRBV7-9 with TRBJ2-7; tentatively, D is TRBD1 (6 bases). V lost 5 bases and J lost 0, with 14 bases in between. CDR1 and CDR2 (germline): SEHNR, FQNEAQ (reference sequence). The CDR3 contains 15 residues. CDR3 in DNA: TGTGCCAGCAGCGGGTACAGGGACCTCTCCTACGAGCAGTACTTC. Protein: CASSGYRDLSYEQYF.

This chain links TRBV18 with TRBJ1-2; 9 bases line up with TRBD1. J was trimmed by 5 bases and V by 6 bases; bases with no gene match: 7. CDR1 is KGHSH and CDR2 is LQKENI in the germline V gene. The CDR3 has 14 amino acids. The CDR3 nucleotides read TGTGCCAGCTCCCGGGACAGGGATGTATATGGCTACACCTTC. Residues: CASSRDRDVYGYTF. The full variable domain, in which reference TRBV18 and TRBJ1-2 provide the parts outside the CDR3, is NAGVMQNPRHLVRRRGQEARLRCSPMKGHSHVYWYRQLPEEGLKFMVYLQKENIIDESGMPKERFSAEFPKEGPSILRIQQVVRGDSAAYFCASSRDRDVYGYTFGSGTRLTVV.

This chain links TRBV7-2 with TRBJ2-7; 10 bases fit TRBD1. This CDR3 spans 14 amino acids. V lost 4 bases to trimming and J lost 1 base; unmatched junction nucleotides: 1. Germline V lookup: CDR1 SGHTA, CDR2 FQGNSA. CDR3 DNA sequence: TGTGCCAGCAGCTGGGACAGGGGTTCCTACGAGCAGTACTTC. Translation gives CASSWDRGSYEQYF. Supplemented by reference TRBV7-2 and TRBJ2-7, the full variable domain reads GAGVSQSPSNKVTEKGKDVELRCDPISGHTALYWYRQSLGQGLEFLIYFQGNSAPDKSGLPSDRFSAERTGGSVSTLTIQRTQQEDSAVYLCASSWDRGSYEQYFGPGTRLTVT.

This clonotype appeared many times. The chain employs TRBV6-5 and TRBJ2-3; the D gene is possibly TRBD2 (6 bases). This CDR3 has 11 residues. Germline CDR1 reads MNHEY; CDR2 reads SVGAGI. The V and J ends lost 6 bases and 7 bases respectively, with 8 bases between them. CDR3 amino acids: CASSLAHTQYF. Here the CDR3 DNA reads TGTGCCAGCAGCCTAGCGCATACGCAGTATTTT.

This clonotype showed up many times. The V call is TRBV27, the J call TRBJ1-2; 8 positions match TRBD1. The CDR3 length is 13 residues. Germline CDR1 is MNHEY and CDR2 is SMNVEV (reference sequence). V lost 5 bases and J lost 5; bases outside the gene matches: 4. CDR3 in amino acids: CASSVDREYGYTF. CDR3 in DNA: TGTGCCAGCAGTGTGGACAGGGAATATGGCTACACCTTC.

The chain uses TRBV5-6 and TRBJ2-1; D uncertain. The germline V gene has CDR1 SGHDT and CDR2 YYEEEE. V lost 1 base and J lost 5, with 7 bases in between. This CDR3 comprises 13 residues. Written as DNA, the CDR3 is TGTGCCAGCAGCTTGTTGTGGGACAATGAGCAGTTCTTC. It codes for CASSLLWDNEQFF.

This clonotype was detected a few times. The gene calls are TRBV12-3 or TRBV12-4 and TRBJ1-5; no firm D call. The CDR3 is 14 residues long. Trimming took 6 bases from V and 4 from J, leaving 13 bases between them. The CDR3 DNA reads as TGTGCCAGCAGGACCGCCAGACTGAATCAGCCCCAGCATTTT. Protein product: CASRTARLNQPQHF.

The chain couples TRBV5-6 to TRBJ2-1; no clear D gene. Germline V gives CDR1 SGHDT, CDR2 YYEEEE. Trimming left V 4 bases short and J 0 bases short, with 14 bases between. There are 16 residues in the CDR3. CDR3 sequence: CASSVGSGSSYNEQFF. The CDR3 nucleotides are TGTGCCAGCAGCGTGGGCTCTGGAAGCTCCTACAATGAGCAGTTCTTC.

This chain links TRBV7-9 with TRBJ2-1, with 8 bases fitting TRBD2. There are 16 residues in the CDR3. The V gene end was trimmed by 1 base and the J gene end by 2 bases; junction bases not matched to a gene: 4. Per the germline V gene, CDR1 is SEHNR and CDR2 is FQNEAQ (reference sequence). This CDR3 is CASSLVTGGPYNEQFF. The CDR3 DNA reads TGTGCCAGCAGCTTAGTTACGGGAGGGCCCTACAATGAGCAGTTCTTC.

The V and J genes are TRBV12-3 or TRBV12-4 and TRBJ2-5, with D unresolved. V was clipped by 3 bases and J by 2 bases, with 10 bases between them. The CDR3 has 14 amino acids. In nucleotides, the CDR3 is TGTGCCAGCAGTTTGGACGGAAGACAAGAGACCCAGTACTTC. Amino acid sequence: CASSLDGRQETQYF.

This clonotype has just a few counts. J is TRBJ2-4 and V is TRBV6-1; tentative D call: TRBD2 (5 bases). This CDR3 region has 13 residues. Trimming left V 7 bases short and J 4 bases short, with 11 bases between. The V gene's germline CDR1 is MNHNS and CDR2 SASEGT. DNA for the CDR3: TGTGCCAGCATGCCGTCGGGGAAAAACATTCAGTACTTC. Protein product: CASMPSGKNIQYF.

This clonotype was observed a few times. The chain joins TRBV6-1 to TRBJ2-7; the D gene is possibly TRBD1 (5 bases). Trimming shortened V by 6 bases and J by 2 bases, and 8 bases separated the two germline ends. There are 12 residues in the CDR3. Germline CDR1 is MNHNS and CDR2 is SASEGT. Written as DNA, the CDR3 is TGTGCCAGCAGCTCGGACACCTACGAGCAGTACTTC. Its protein product is CASSSDTYEQYF.

The rearrangement uses TRBV12-3 or TRBV12-4 and TRBJ1-1; perhaps TRBD1 as D (6 bases). The CDR3 consists of 15 residues. Between the trimmed V and J ends, which lost 6 bases and 0 bases, there was a span of 14 bases. In DNA, the CDR3 is TGTGCCAGCAGAGTTATTACAGGGATGAACACTGAAGCTTTCTTT. Translation gives CASRVITGMNTEAFF.

The chain combines TRBV7-6 with TRBJ2-7, with D hard to call. Germline loops: CDR1 SGHVS, CDR2 FNYEAQ. V was cut by 1 base and J by 4 bases, with 14 bases left in between. The CDR3 is made up of 15 amino acids. This CDR3 reads CASSLVDGVSYEQYF. The DNA of the CDR3 is TGTGCCAGCAGCTTAGTGGACGGTGTTTCTTACGAGCAGTACTTC.

This clonotype was observed a few times. The chain employs TRBV12-3 or TRBV12-4 and TRBJ2-7; possible D gene TRBD2, 6 bases. The CDR3 is made up of 14 amino acids. The V gene lost 3 bases and the J gene lost 3 bases, with 12 bases spanning the gap. The CDR3 loop reads CASSFGGNYYEQYF. The CDR3 DNA sequence: TGTGCCAGCAGTTTCGGCGGGAACTACTACGAGCAGTACTTC.

The genes are TRBV20-1 and TRBJ2-1; maybe TRBD2 (6 bases). This CDR3 region has 14 residues. V gave up 4 bases and J gave up 0 bases, with 10 bases separating them. Germline loops: CDR1 DFQATT, CDR2 SNEGSKA (reference sequence). The chain's CDR3 is CSAIGLRSYNEQFF. The CDR3 nucleotides are TGCAGTGCTATTGGACTACGCTCCTACAATGAGCAGTTCTTC.

CDR3 nucleotide sequence: TGTGCCAGCAGACCGACAGGGAATGTCGGGGAGCTGTTTTTT. Translation gives CASRPTGNVGELFF. The genes are TRBV7-2 and TRBJ2-2, with 7 bases identical to TRBD1. With 6 bases clipped from V and 7 bases from J, the junction kept 8 bases outside the gene matches. This CDR3 contains 14 residues. In germline, CDR1 is SGHTA, CDR2 FQGNSA.

This sequence joins TRBV5-6 and TRBJ2-7, with D maybe TRBD1 (5 bases). V was trimmed by 5 bases and J by 5 bases, leaving 14 bases between them. From germline, CDR1 is SGHDT and CDR2 YYEEEE. The CDR3 has 13 residues. The CDR3 region has the DNA TGTGCCAGCAGACCTGGGGCAACCAACGAGCAGTACTTC. Translated: CASRPGATNEQYF. Full variable domain (outside the CDR3, taken from reference TRBV5-6 and TRBJ2-7): DAGVTQSPTHLIKTRGQQVTLRCSPKSGHDTVSWYQQALGQGPQFIFQYYEEEERQRGNFPDRFSGHQFPNYSSELNVNALLLGDSALYLCASRPGATNEQYFGPGTRLTVT.

This clonotype has ten or more counts. V usage is TRBV29-1 and J usage is TRBJ2-3; no clear D. This CDR3 contains 11 residues. Trimming left V 6 bases short and J 3 bases short, with 7 bases between. Germline V gene sequence: CDR1 SQVTM, CDR2 ANQGSEA. The CDR3: CSVRATDTQYF. CDR3 bases: TGCAGCGTCCGAGCGACAGATACGCAGTATTTT.

The CDR3 DNA sequence: TGTGCCAGCTCACCCATGGACAGTCCCCAAGAGACCCAGTACTTC. It is translated as CASSPMDSPQETQYF. V usage is TRBV18 and J usage is TRBJ2-5; D possibly corresponds to TRBD1 (6 bases). V was pared by 3 bases and J by 1 base, with 12 bases between. CDR1 is KGHSH, CDR2 LQKENI, per germline. The CDR3 loop spans 15 amino acids.